This passage covers 17 T cell receptor beta chains from one sample sequenced in a study of identical twins. From the 5' RACE reads, TCRdb called clonotypes with MiXCR, one entry per CDR3 protein. The profile shows 500,000 to 550,000 distinct CDR3 sequences, 20% to 25% of them singletons. This same sample was also taken into another study, of T cells expressing NK-cell markers.

Sequencing was performed on CD4+ T cells sorted from blood. These receptors all come from a woman under 30 in good health.

This clonotype was seen only a few times. The gene calls are TRBV6-1 and TRBJ2-1; D unresolved. Trimming shortened V by 6 bases and J by 2 bases, and 8 bases separated the two germline ends. Germline assignment: CDR1 MNHNS and CDR2 SASEGT. The CDR3 consists of 13 residues. Here the CDR3 reads CASRSSTYNEQFF. The CDR3 DNA is TGTGCCAGCAGAAGTAGCACCTACAATGAGCAGTTCTTC.

V and J are TRBV4-3 and TRBJ1-2, with TRBD1 as a possible D gene (5 bases). Trimming stripped 1 base from V and 7 bases from J, with 16 bases between. The CDR3 is 15 residues long. Per germline, CDR1 LGHNA and CDR2 YSLEER. CDR3 protein: CASSQGNPVGGGYTF. For the CDR3, the DNA is TGCGCCAGCAGCCAAGGAAACCCTGTGGGGGGTGGCTACACCTTC.

V and J are TRBV6-5 and TRBJ2-1; TRBD1 aligns across 7 bases. Germline trimming cut 2 bases from V and 2 bases from J; bases unmatched to any gene: 0. There are 14 residues in the CDR3. CDR1 is MNHEY and CDR2 is SVGAGI in the germline V gene. CDR3 amino acids: CASSYDRAYNEQFF. The CDR3 nucleotides read TGTGCCAGCAGTTACGACAGGGCCTACAATGAGCAGTTCTTC.

There are many counts of this clonotype. J is TRBJ2-2 and V is TRBV29-1, with D unresolved. The germline V gene has CDR1 SQVTM and CDR2 ANQGSEA. This CDR3 region has 13 residues. Between the trimmed V and J ends, which lost 6 bases and 5 bases, there was a span of 13 bases. The CDR3 loop is CSVLTGITGELFF. DNA of the CDR3: TGCAGCGTCCTTACGGGCATAACCGGGGAGCTGTTTTTT.

This chain links TRBV10-1 with TRBJ2-1; perhaps D is TRBD1 or TRBD2 (5 bases each). This CDR3 spans 16 amino acids. The V and J ends lost 3 bases and 9 bases respectively, with 21 bases between them. Germline loops: CDR1 WNHNN, CDR2 SYGVQD (reference sequence). DNA of the CDR3: TGCGCCAGCAGTGAATCCGGGACCGACAGTTTTGGTGAGCAGTTCTTC. This gives the protein CASSESGTDSFGEQFF.

V gene TRBV12-3 or TRBV12-4 combines with J gene TRBJ2-5; 7 bases are a match to TRBD2. The V gene end was trimmed by 3 bases and the J gene end by 5 bases; junction bases not matched to a gene: 6. This CDR3 spans 14 amino acids. The CDR3 spells CASSFPAGGETQYF. The CDR3, as DNA: TGTGCCAGCAGTTTTCCCGCCGGGGGGGAGACCCAGTACTTC.

This chain links TRBV29-1 with TRBJ1-1; the D gene is possibly TRBD1 (6 bases). Trimming shortened V by 4 bases and J by 8 bases, and 8 bases separated the two germline ends. The CDR3 sequence is 10 residues long. Looked up from germline, CDR1 is SQVTM and CDR2 is ANQGSEA. The CDR3 region has the DNA TGCAGCGTTGGGGGGCCAGAAGCTTTCTTT. Its translation: CSVGGPEAFF.

The chain recombines TRBV10-1 with TRBJ2-1; tentatively, D is TRBD2 (7 bases). The CDR3 covers 15 residues. The germline gives CDR1 WNHNN, CDR2 SYGVQD (reference sequence). V lost 5 bases, J lost 5 bases, and 16 bases lay in between. CDR3 in DNA: TGCGCCAGCAGTAGGGGGGGGCCATCGAACAATGAGCAGTTCTTC. It encodes CASSRGGPSNNEQFF.

This sequence joins TRBV12-3 or TRBV12-4 and TRBJ1-1; no firm D call. The CDR3 extends over 16 amino acids. V was cut by 5 bases and J by 1 base, with 17 bases left in between. The CDR3 protein is CASSLSLRSPNTEAFF. The CDR3 region has the DNA TGTGCCAGCAGTCTTTCGCTCCGGTCACCGAACACTGAAGCTTTCTTT.

The gene calls are TRBV7-3 and TRBJ1-2; TRBD1 might be the D (5 bases). Trimming left V 5 bases short and J 0 bases short, with 7 bases between. The CDR3 contains 13 residues. The V gene's germline CDR1 is SGHTA and CDR2 FQGTGA. The CDR3 DNA reads as TGTGCCAGCAGCCCGGGGGCTAACTATGGCTACACCTTC. Residues: CASSPGANYGYTF.

The rearrangement uses TRBV30 and TRBJ2-2; D may be TRBD2 (6 bases). Trimming removed 0 bases at V and 6 bases at J, with 17 bases between. Germline assignment: CDR1 GTSNPN and CDR2 SVGIG (reference sequence). The CDR3 has 16 amino acids. The CDR3 coding sequence is TGTGCCTGGAGTGTCGGCGGGGAGGTAGCGGCCGGGGAGCTGTTTTTT. Translation gives CAWSVGGEVAAGELFF.

V gene TRBV6-5 combines with J gene TRBJ2-7, with D possibly TRBD2 on 7 matching bases. Germline CDR1 and CDR2: MNHEY and SVGAGI. The CDR3 is made up of 17 amino acids. Trimming took 2 bases from V and 2 from J, leaving 19 bases between them. The CDR3 DNA reads as TGTGCCAGCAGTTACCGGGGCGGGGGCGGATTTCCCTACGAGCAGTACTTC. Translating gives CASSYRGGGGFPYEQYF.

This rearrangement joins TRBV5-1 to TRBJ1-2; D is perhaps TRBD1 (5 bases). The CDR3 has 13 amino acids. V was cut by 1 base and J by 12 bases, with 16 bases left in between. CDR1 is SGHRS and CDR2 is YFSETQ in the germline V gene. As DNA, the CDR3 is TGCGCCAGCAGCTTGCAATCAGGGCTGGGAAACACCTTC. It encodes CASSLQSGLGNTF. The full variable domain, completed using reference TRBV5-1 and TRBJ1-2, is KAGVTQTPRYLIKTRGQQVTLSCSPISGHRSVSWYQQTPGQGLQFLFEYFSETQRNKGNFPGRFSGRQFSNSRSEMNVSTLELGDSALYLCASSLQSGLGNTFGSGTRLTVV.

This clonotype was seen ten or more times. This chain uses TRBV20-1 with TRBJ1-6; D perhaps matches TRBD1 (5 bases). The CDR3 consists of 14 residues. CDR1 DFQATT and CDR2 SNEGSKA come from the germline V gene (reference sequence). V lost 3 bases and J lost 5, with 11 bases in between. The CDR3 bases are TGCAGTGCTAGGGGGACGGGAAATAATTCACCCCTCCACTTT. This sequence encodes CSARGTGNNSPLHF.

The V and J genes are TRBV19 and TRBJ2-1, with 12 bases aligning to TRBD2. The CDR3 has 14 amino acids. CDR1 is LNHDA and CDR2 is SQIVND in the germline V gene (reference sequence). V was clipped by 6 bases and J by 8 bases; unmatched bases: 5. CDR3 residues: CASRKTSGSYEQFF. The CDR3 DNA reads TGTGCCAGTAGAAAGACTAGCGGGAGCTATGAGCAGTTCTTC.

There are a few counts of this clonotype. The chain uses TRBV30 and TRBJ2-3; TRBD2 aligns across 8 bases. Germline V gene data show CDR1 as GTSNPN and CDR2 as SVGIG (reference sequence). The CDR3 contains 14 residues. J lost 3 bases, V lost 0 bases, and 2 bases had no gene match. CDR3 protein: CAWSVVAGTDTQYF. CDR3 coding DNA: TGTGCCTGGAGTGTAGTAGCGGGAACAGATACGCAGTATTTT.

This chain links TRBV20-1 with TRBJ2-5; D is undetermined. The germline CDR1 and CDR2 sequences are DFQATT and SNEGSKA (reference sequence). This CDR3 contains 14 residues. The ends were cut back, 6 bases at V and 1 base at J, with 15 bases in the middle. CDR3 sequence reads: CSAAAWRIQETQYF. CDR3 sequence (DNA): TGCAGTGCCGCGGCCTGGCGGATCCAAGAGACCCAGTACTTC.